Listed here are 20 T cell receptor beta chains from one sample, sequenced in a study of OX40 agonist ivuxolimab in advanced cancers. Here immunoSEQ multiplex PCR was the method, and the copy in TCRdb shows in-frame clones only, minus some. The data show about 64,000 clones, roughly 80% seen once. Sample: CD4+ or CD8+ T cells sorted from blood, taken in a trial of the OX40 agonist ivuxolimab. These receptor sequences come from an adult with an advanced solid tumor such as melanoma, head and neck, liver or kidney cancer.

This chain connects TRBV2 to TRBJ2-6; the match to TRBD1 covers 8 bases. Looked up from germline, CDR1 is SNHLY and CDR2 is FYNNEI. The ends lost 5 bases at V and 12 bases at J; junction bases unmatched: 6. CDR3 size: 13 residues. DNA for the CDR3: TGTGCCAGCAGTCAGGGGGCGCTGACCGTCCTGACTTTC. This translates into CASSQGALTVLTF.

V usage is TRBV27 and J usage is TRBJ1-2; 8 nucleotides line up with TRBD1. Germline V gene data show CDR1 as MNHEY and CDR2 as SMNVEV (reference sequence). The CDR3 totals 13 residues. The junction had 4 bases not matched to a gene; V was cut back by 6 bases and J by 4 bases. CDR3 loop: CASSFDRGYGYTF. In DNA, the CDR3 is TGTGCCAGCAGCTTCGACAGGGGCTATGGCTACACCTTC.

This chain connects TRBV9 to TRBJ1-1; D uncertain. This CDR3 is 15 amino acids long. From germline, CDR1 is SGDLS and CDR2 YYNGEE. V lost 4 bases and J lost 1, with 14 bases in between. CDR3 sequence (DNA): TGTGCCAGCAGCCCTAGGACGGATCAGAACACTGAAGCTTTCTTT. It is translated as CASSPRTDQNTEAFF.

This clone turned up a few times. The chain uses TRBV9 and TRBJ1-3; D not certain. The V gene's germline CDR1 is SGDLS and CDR2 YYNGEE. The CDR3 has 15 residues. Trimming removed 6 bases from V and 0 bases from J, with 13 bases in between. The CDR3 sequence: CASNSHGSSGNTIYF. In DNA form, the CDR3 reads TGTGCCAGCAATTCCCACGGGAGCTCTGGAAACACCATATATTTT.

The V and J genes are TRBV6-5 and TRBJ1-6, with TRBD1 as a possible D gene (6 bases). Germline V CDR1 and CDR2: MNHEY, SVGAGI. This CDR3 is 14 amino acids long. V was cut by 2 bases and J by 9 bases, with 11 bases left in between. Written as DNA, the CDR3 is TGTGCCAGCAGTTACAACACAGGGCGTTCACCCCTCCACTTT. It specifies CASSYNTGRSPLHF.

The chain uses TRBV5-1 and TRBJ1-1; no clear D. Trimming pared 7 bases from V and 3 bases from J, leaving 19 bases between. The CDR3 totals 15 residues. Germline CDR1 SGHRS, CDR2 YFSETQ. The CDR3 loop reads CASSDEGPGDTEAFF. CDR3 in DNA: TGCGCCAGCTCCGATGAGGGCCCCGGTGACACTGAAGCTTTCTTT. Filled out from reference TRBV5-1 and TRBJ1-1, the complete variable domain reads KAGVTQTPRYLIKTRGQQVTLSCSPISGHRSVSWYQQTPGQGLQFLFEYFSETQRNKGNFPGRFSGRQFSNSRSEMNVSTLELGDSALYLCASSDEGPGDTEAFFGQGTRLTVV.

V usage is TRBV12-5 and J usage is TRBJ1-1; D not resolved. The V end was cut by 5 bases, the J end by 1 base, with 8 bases between. The CDR3 has 13 residues. The germline V gene encodes CDR1 LGHNT and CDR2 FRNRAP. The CDR3 region is CASGPRTNTEAFF. Written as DNA, the CDR3 is TGTGCTAGTGGTCCGCGGACGAACACTGAAGCTTTCTTT.

The chain is built from TRBV6-1 and TRBJ1-5, with D unresolved. Deletions cut 6 bases from V and 6 bases from J, with 12 bases between. Germline CDR1 and CDR2: MNHNS and SASEGT. CDR3 size: 13 residues. CDR3 amino acids: CASRLEGGQPQHF. The CDR3 bases are TGTGCCAGCAGGTTGGAGGGTGGTCAGCCCCAGCATTTT.

The chain combines TRBV11-2 with TRBJ2-2, with D unclear. The CDR3 sequence is 13 residues long. V was trimmed by 2 bases and J by 6 bases, leaving 7 bases between them. Germline V gives CDR1 SGHAT, CDR2 FQNNGV. In DNA form, the CDR3 reads TGTGCCAGCAGCTTAAATCGGCCCGGGGAGCTGTTTTTT. Translation gives CASSLNRPGELFF. Supplemented by reference TRBV11-2 and TRBJ2-2, the full variable domain reads EAGVAQSPRYKIIEKRQSVAFWCNPISGHATLYWYQQILGQGPKLLIQFQNNGVVDDSQLPKDRFSAERLKGVDSTLKIQPAKLEDSAVYLCASSLNRPGELFFGEGSRLTVL.

The chain has TRBV9 and TRBJ2-7, with D possibly TRBD1 on 7 matching bases. V was clipped by 3 bases and J by 3 bases, with 16 bases between them. The CDR3 sequence is 15 residues long. CDR1 and CDR2 from the germline V gene are SGDLS and YYNGEE. CDR3 bases: TGTGCCAGCAGCGCCAGGGGGGACAGTCACTACGAGCAGTACTTC. This codes for CASSARGDSHYEQYF.

This chain uses TRBV4-1 with TRBJ1-2; TRBD1 agrees at 11 bases. Per the germline V gene, CDR1 is MGHRA and CDR2 is YSYEKL. This CDR3 spans 12 amino acids. V dropped 3 bases and J dropped 14; count of bases not matched to a gene: 5. This CDR3 reads CASSQGTGGRTF. For the CDR3, the DNA is TGCGCCAGCAGCCAGGGGACAGGGGGAAGGACCTTC.

The chain joins TRBV2 to TRBJ1-2; D unresolved. V gave up 4 bases and J gave up 7 bases, with 13 bases separating them. Germline CDR1 SNHLY, CDR2 FYNNEI. The CDR3 runs 13 residues. The CDR3 region has the DNA TGTGCCAGCAGTGGGACTGCCAGCGCTGGCTACACCTTC. This sequence encodes CASSGTASAGYTF.

The V and J genes are TRBV6-1 and TRBJ2-7, with 8 bases fitting TRBD1. Trimming cost V 7 bases and J 4 bases; bases outside gene matches: 3. The CDR3 is made up of 12 amino acids. Germline V gene sequence: CDR1 MNHNS, CDR2 SASEGT. CDR3 bases: TGTGCCAGCACCCGACAGGGGTACGAGCAGTACTTC. Its protein is CASTRQGYEQYF.

This clone was observed a handful of times. The CDR3 DNA reads as TGTGCCACCAGCAGTCTCAAGAGCTCCTACGAGCAGTACTTC. This sequence encodes CATSSLKSSYEQYF. The chain has TRBV15 and TRBJ2-7; no reliable D call. V shed 3 bases and J shed 0 bases, with 9 bases lying between them. CDR1 and CDR2 from the germline V gene are LNHNV and YYDKDF (reference sequence). The CDR3 totals 14 residues.

In its sample, this clone was seen once. The chain links TRBV5-1 to TRBJ1-5, with D unclear. The CDR3 loop spans 15 amino acids. V was clipped by 4 bases and J by 1 base, with 12 bases between them. Germline V CDR1 and CDR2: SGHRS, YFSETQ. The CDR3 spells CASSVSGRSNQPQHF. CDR3 nucleotides: TGCGCCAGCAGCGTATCCGGGCGGAGCAATCAGCCCCAGCATTTT.

The chain joins TRBV7-8 to TRBJ2-5; weak D call: TRBD2 (6 bases). The CDR3 is 18 amino acids. Trimming cost V 5 bases and J 1 base, with 23 bases left between them. Germline CDR1 and CDR2: SGHVS and FQNEAQ. CDR3 sequence: CASSPTAGRRRSQETQYF. The CDR3 nucleotides read TGTGCCAGCAGCCCTACAGCGGGTCGGAGGAGGAGCCAAGAGACCCAGTACTTC. Combining the CDR3 with reference TRBV7-8 and TRBJ2-5 gives the whole variable domain GAGVSQSPRYKVAKRGQDVALRCDPISGHVSLFWYQQALGQGPEFLTYFQNEAQLDKSGLPSDRFFAERPEGSVSTLKIQRTQQEDSAVYLCASSPTAGRRRSQETQYFGPGTRLLVL.

V is TRBV5-1 and J is TRBJ1-3, with D unclear. This CDR3 spans 16 amino acids. CDR1 is SGHRS and CDR2 is YFSETQ in the germline V gene. Between the trimmed V and J ends, which lost 0 bases and 0 bases, there was a span of 10 bases. CDR3 sequence reads: CASSLGASHSGNTIYF. The CDR3 DNA is TGCGCCAGCAGCTTGGGAGCCTCCCACTCTGGAAACACCATATATTTT.

The genes are TRBV5-1 and TRBJ1-2, with 9 bases lining up with TRBD1. Germline assignment: CDR1 SGHRS and CDR2 YFSETQ. This CDR3 spans 16 amino acids. With V trimmed by 0 bases and J by 3 bases, 6 bases remained unmatched. CDR3 sequence (DNA): TGCGCCAGCAGCTTGGCCCCGGGACAGGGTGACTATGGCTACACCTTC. Translation: CASSLAPGQGDYGYTF.

This clone has a handful of counts. J is TRBJ2-5 and V is TRBV4-1, with 7 bases that match TRBD2. Germline V CDR1 and CDR2: MGHRA, YSYEKL. The CDR3 is 16 amino acids. Trimming took 3 bases from V and 5 from J; bases not matched to a gene: 12. DNA for the CDR3: TGCGCCAGCAGCCAGCTACTAGCGATTACCACGGAGACCCAGTACTTC. This codes for CASSQLLAITTETQYF.

The chain recombines TRBV4-3 with TRBJ1-2; TRBD1 is a possible D gene (5 bases). This CDR3 region has 14 residues. The V and J ends lost 0 bases and 4 bases respectively, with 9 bases between them. Germline V gene lookup returns CDR1 LGHNA and CDR2 YSLEER. This chain's CDR3 is CASSQDNRLYGYTF. DNA of the CDR3: TGCGCCAGCAGCCAAGATAACAGGCTCTATGGCTACACCTTC.